The clone carrying this T cell receptor (beta chain) showed up many times. The data derive from a study of T cells in Graves' hyperthyroidism and ophthalmopathy. Patients aged 18 to 65 with hyperthyroidism were newly diagnosed, with duration under 2 months. Diagnostic decisions used clinical symptoms, serum thyroxine and TRAb, thyroid ultrasound and orbital computed tomography. Blood was drawn at first hyperthyroidism diagnosis, before any ophthalmopathy symptoms. The source material, RNA transcripts, was used to amplify TCR beta CDR3 regions. The HTBI primer set was used in a first-round RT-PCR of the TCR CDR3. MiXCR, run by TCRdb on the multiplex PCR reads, gives a single entry per CDR3 protein. The data show hundreds of thousands of distinct CDR3 sequences, 18% seen once. Germline assignment: CDR1 GTSNPN and CDR2 SVGIG (reference sequence). V lost 0 bases, J lost 5 bases, and 10 bases lay in between. The CDR3 extends over 13 amino acids.

The specimen was blood. V is TRBV30 and J is TRBJ2-5; TRBD1 might be the D (6 bases). The TCR originated in a woman between 45 and 60 years old with Graves' hyperthyroidism that later progressed to Graves' ophthalmopathy. The chain's CDR3 is CAWSVQGSETQYF. The CDR3 DNA reads TGTGCCTGGAGTGTACAGGGATCGGAGACCCAGTACTTC.